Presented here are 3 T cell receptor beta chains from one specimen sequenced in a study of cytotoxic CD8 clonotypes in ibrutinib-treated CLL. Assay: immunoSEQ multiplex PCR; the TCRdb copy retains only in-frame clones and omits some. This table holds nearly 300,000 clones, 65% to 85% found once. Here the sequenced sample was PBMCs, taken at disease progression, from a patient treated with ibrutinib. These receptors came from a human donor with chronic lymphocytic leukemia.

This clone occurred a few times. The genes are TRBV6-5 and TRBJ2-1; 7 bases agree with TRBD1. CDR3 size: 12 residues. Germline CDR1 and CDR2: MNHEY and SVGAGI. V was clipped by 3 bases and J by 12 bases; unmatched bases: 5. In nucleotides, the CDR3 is TGTGCCAGCAGTTATACCGGGGACAGGCAGTTCTTC. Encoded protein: CASSYTGDRQFF.

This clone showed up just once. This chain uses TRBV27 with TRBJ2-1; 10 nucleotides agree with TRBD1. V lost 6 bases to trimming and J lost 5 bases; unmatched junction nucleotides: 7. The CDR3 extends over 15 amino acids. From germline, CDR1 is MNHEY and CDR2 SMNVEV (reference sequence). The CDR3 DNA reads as TGTGCCAGCAGCCGAAGGGACAGGGGAAACAATGAGCAGTTCTTC. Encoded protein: CASSRRDRGNNEQFF.

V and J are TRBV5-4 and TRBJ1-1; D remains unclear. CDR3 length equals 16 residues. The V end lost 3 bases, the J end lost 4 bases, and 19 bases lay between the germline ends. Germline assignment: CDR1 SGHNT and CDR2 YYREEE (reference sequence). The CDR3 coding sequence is TGTGCCAGCAGCTCTTTCGTTGGGAAGGCCTTCACTGAAGCTTTCTTT. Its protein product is CASSSFVGKAFTEAFF.